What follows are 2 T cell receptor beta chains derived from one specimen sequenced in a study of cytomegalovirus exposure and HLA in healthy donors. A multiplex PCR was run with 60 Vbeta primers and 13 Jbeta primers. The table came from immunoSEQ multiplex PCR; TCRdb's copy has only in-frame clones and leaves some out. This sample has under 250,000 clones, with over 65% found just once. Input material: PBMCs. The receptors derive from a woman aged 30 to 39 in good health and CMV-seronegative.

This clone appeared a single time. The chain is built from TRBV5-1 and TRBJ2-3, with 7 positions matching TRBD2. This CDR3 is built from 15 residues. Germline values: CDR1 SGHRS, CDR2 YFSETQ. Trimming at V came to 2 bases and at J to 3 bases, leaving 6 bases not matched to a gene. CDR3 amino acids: CASSLTGLTTDTQYF. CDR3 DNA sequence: TGCGCCAGCAGCTTAACGGGACTAACAACAGATACGCAGTATTTT. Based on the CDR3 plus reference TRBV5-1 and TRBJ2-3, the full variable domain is KAGVTQTPRYLIKTRGQQVTLSCSPISGHRSVSWYQQTPGQGLQFLFEYFSETQRNKGNFPGRFSGRQFSNSRSEMNVSTLELGDSALYLCASSLTGLTTDTQYFGPGTRLTVL.

In DNA form, the CDR3 reads TGTGCCACCAGCAAACTAGCGGGAGACGCAGATACGCAGTATTTT. It translates to CATSKLAGDADTQYF. This chain links TRBV15 with TRBJ2-3; 11 bases align to TRBD2. The CDR3 runs 15 residues. Germline values: CDR1 LNHNV, CDR2 YYDKDF (reference sequence). Unmatched junction bases numbered 4, after V lost 4 bases and J lost 4 bases.